This TCR beta chain comes out of a study of radiation and T cells in renal cell carcinoma. This CDR3 contains 13 residues. In germline, CDR1 is MNHEY, CDR2 SVGAGI. The V end was cut by 6 bases, the J end by 7 bases, with 16 bases between. Libraries were prepared by immunoSEQ multiplex PCR; TCRdb keeps only in-frame clonotypes and omits some of them. The sample records just over 150,000 clones, 80% to 90% being singletons. Broader study findings: Pretreatment tumor biopsies were lacking, so baseline clonotypes are unknown.

As for time point: blood 2 weeks post-SBRT. The treatment was: 15 Gy SBRT to primary tumor, nephrectomy 4 weeks later. On this clone itself: Its antigen is unidentified.

The rearrangement uses TRBV6-5 and TRBJ2-7, with TRBD1 as a possible D gene (5 bases). The sample was blood, taken from a patient whose treatment included radiotherapy and nephrectomy. The source is a woman aged 50 to 60 with renal cell carcinoma. The chain's CDR3 is CASRRQRVREQYF. CDR3 DNA: TGTGCCAGCAGGCGACAGAGAGTAAGGGAGCAGTACTTC.